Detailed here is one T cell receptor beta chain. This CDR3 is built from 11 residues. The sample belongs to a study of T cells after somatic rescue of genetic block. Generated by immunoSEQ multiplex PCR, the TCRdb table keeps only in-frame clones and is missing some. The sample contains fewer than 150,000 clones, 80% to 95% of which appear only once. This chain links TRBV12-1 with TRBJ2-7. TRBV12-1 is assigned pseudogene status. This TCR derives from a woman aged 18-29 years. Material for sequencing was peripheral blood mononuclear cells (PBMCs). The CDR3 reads CASSSPYEQYF. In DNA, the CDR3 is TGTGCCAGCAGCTCCCCCTACGAGCAGTACTTC.